These 29 T cell receptor beta chains share one sample of origin, sequenced in a study of blood T cells in healthy people across ages. Then a second PCR, running roughly 7 to 11 cycles, was carried out with a sample-barcoded 5' primer and a J-beta primer mix. TCRdb ran MiXCR on the 5' RACE reads and lists one entry per CDR3 protein. This table holds some 1.5 million distinct CDR3 sequences, under 30% found once. The sequenced sample was blood. These receptors were collected from a woman in her twenties or thirties in good health.

There are a few counts of this clonotype. V and J are TRBV2 and TRBJ2-7; 12 bases match TRBD1. The J segment lost 7 bases and the V segment lost 6 bases, leaving 7 bases of the junction unmatched. Germline-derived CDR1 and CDR2 are SNHLY and FYNNEI. The CDR3 consists of 14 residues. CDR3 protein: CASRGDRGLGEQYF. DNA of the CDR3: TGTGCCAGCAGAGGGGACAGGGGGCTGGGTGAGCAGTACTTC.

This clonotype has a count of ten or more. The chain combines TRBV6-2 or TRBV6-3 with TRBJ2-5, with TRBD2 identical over 7 bases. The germline CDR1 and CDR2 sequences are MNHEY and SVGEGT. V dropped 0 bases and J dropped 3; count of bases not matched to a gene: 4. The CDR3 loop spans 15 amino acids. The CDR3 loop reads CASSYSPTSKETQYF. CDR3 sequence (DNA): TGTGCCAGCAGTTACTCACCGACTAGCAAAGAGACCCAGTACTTC.

The chain joins TRBV12-3 or TRBV12-4 to TRBJ1-1; D remains ambiguous. CDR3 length: 11 residues. Between the trimmed V and J ends, which lost 5 bases and 6 bases, there was a span of 7 bases. DNA of the CDR3: TGTGCCAGCAGTAGAGGGTCTGAAGCTTTCTTT. As protein: CASSRGSEAFF.

The genes are TRBV6-6 and TRBJ1-5, with no clear D. CDR3 length: 13 amino acids. The germline gives CDR1 MNHNY, CDR2 SVGAGI (reference sequence). The V and J ends lost 2 bases and 4 bases respectively, with 6 bases between them. The CDR3 region is CASSYEKNQPQHF. CDR3 sequence (DNA): TGTGCCAGCAGTTACGAGAAGAATCAGCCCCAGCATTTT.

This clonotype was detected only a few times. This chain connects TRBV5-1 to TRBJ2-5, with a tentative D call TRBD2 (6 bases). The CDR3 sequence is 17 residues long. Germline V CDR1 and CDR2: SGHRS, YFSETQ. V lost 6 bases and J 5 bases, leaving 26 bases between the germline ends. CDR3 region: CASNDFDSPPRGETQYF. In DNA form, the CDR3 reads TGCGCCAGCAACGACTTCGACAGTCCTCCCCGGGGGGAGACCCAGTACTTC. The variable domain in full, completed from reference TRBV5-1 and TRBJ2-5, reads KAGVTQTPRYLIKTRGQQVTLSCSPISGHRSVSWYQQTPGQGLQFLFEYFSETQRNKGNFPGRFSGRQFSNSRSEMNVSTLELGDSALYLCASNDFDSPPRGETQYFGPGTRLLVL.

The chain uses TRBV14 and TRBJ2-5; D may be TRBD2 (6 bases). This CDR3 comprises 14 residues. Trimming shortened V by 1 base and J by 11 bases, and 17 bases separated the two germline ends. From germline, CDR1 is SGHDN and CDR2 FVKESK. CDR3: CASSQGPGVYGQYF. DNA for the CDR3: TGTGCCAGCAGCCAAGGTCCGGGAGTTTACGGGCAGTACTTC.

This clonotype was picked up many times. The gene calls are TRBV6-5 and TRBJ1-2; D is perhaps TRBD1 (5 bases). This CDR3 has 13 amino acids. The V end lost 4 bases, the J end lost 8 bases, and 14 bases lay between the germline ends. The germline V gene has CDR1 MNHEY and CDR2 SVGAGI. CDR3 nucleotides: TGTGCCAGCAGTTCGGGGACCGCGCGGGGCTACACCTTC. It translates to CASSSGTARGYTF.

Only a few counts were recorded for this clonotype. A read error may produce the germline difference seen at one junction end. V and J are TRBV20-1 and TRBJ2-4; a weak D match, TRBD2 (6 bases). The CDR3 loop spans 14 amino acids. Germline assignment: CDR1 DFQATT and CDR2 SNEGSKA (reference sequence). In DNA, the CDR3 is TGCAGTGCTAGACGGGAGATGGCCAAAAACATCCAGTACTTC. Its translation is CSARREMAKNIQYF.

The rearrangement joins TRBV20-1 to TRBJ1-1; 9 nucleotides agree with TRBD1. The germline gives CDR1 DFQATT, CDR2 SNEGSKA (reference sequence). Germline trimming cut 4 bases from V and 4 bases from J; bases unmatched to any gene: 10. The CDR3 is 15 residues long. DNA for the CDR3: TGCAGTGCTACCTCGGACAGGGGCGCCATCACTGAAGCTTTCTTT. Its protein product is CSATSDRGAITEAFF.

Details on this clonotype: At one end the junction does not follow the germline gene, possibly because of a read error. J is TRBJ2-5 and V is TRBV10-3; 11 bases agree with TRBD1. The germline V gene encodes CDR1 ENHRY and CDR2 SYGVKD. The CDR3 runs to 14 residues. The CDR3 nucleotides read TGTGCCACATCGGGACAGGGGGGCCAAGAGGCCCAGTACTTC. As protein: CATSGQGGQEAQYF.

This clonotype occurred many times. J is TRBJ1-2 and V is TRBV6-5; no firm D call. The CDR3 covers 14 residues. Germline lookup yields CDR1 MNHEY and CDR2 SVGAGI. V lost 6 bases, J lost 0 bases, and 11 bases lay in between. The CDR3 loop is CASSRSPPNYGYTF. In DNA form, the CDR3 reads TGTGCCAGCAGCCGGAGCCCACCTAACTATGGCTACACCTTC.

Only a few counts were recorded for this clonotype. This chain links TRBV5-1 with TRBJ2-1, with TRBD1 as a possible D gene (5 bases). This CDR3 region has 15 residues. Germline CDR1 SGHRS, CDR2 YFSETQ. The V end lost 6 bases, the J end lost 4 bases, and 17 bases lay between the germline ends. This CDR3 reads CASKTLTERYNEQFF. For the CDR3, the DNA is TGCGCCAGCAAAACGCTGACAGAGCGTTACAATGAGCAGTTCTTC. The whole variable domain, remainder taken from reference TRBV5-1 and TRBJ2-1, is KAGVTQTPRYLIKTRGQQVTLSCSPISGHRSVSWYQQTPGQGLQFLFEYFSETQRNKGNFPGRFSGRQFSNSRSEMNVSTLELGDSALYLCASKTLTERYNEQFFGPGTRLTVL.

This chain joins TRBV4-1 and TRBJ1-6; the D is unclear. The V end lost 5 bases, the J end lost 7 bases, and 18 bases lay between the germline ends. Germline V gene lookup returns CDR1 MGHRA and CDR2 YSYEKL. CDR3 size: 16 residues. The CDR3 loop is CASSGAAYSGNSPLHF. CDR3 nucleotides: TGCGCCAGCAGCGGTGCCGCGTACAGCGGAAATTCACCCCTCCACTTT.

This chain joins TRBV15 and TRBJ1-5; 7 positions match TRBD1. The CDR3 contains 16 residues. V shed 3 bases and J 4 bases; nucleotides not matched to a gene: 9. Germline V gene data show CDR1 as LNHNV and CDR2 as YYDKDF (reference sequence). This CDR3 reads CATSSGRTGFNQPQHF. The CDR3 region has the DNA TGTGCCACCAGCAGTGGGAGGACAGGATTTAATCAGCCCCAGCATTTT.

The chain couples TRBV5-5 to TRBJ1-4; D is ambiguous. CDR1 and CDR2 (germline): SGHKS, YYEKEE (reference sequence). Trimming pared 0 bases from V and 7 bases from J, leaving 10 bases between. CDR3 length equals 14 residues. The CDR3 bases are TGTGCCAGCAGCTTGGCGGGAAATGTTGAAAAACTGTTTTTT. This translates into CASSLAGNVEKLFF.

The rearrangement uses TRBV4-1 and TRBJ2-1; D gene ambiguous. V was trimmed by 4 bases and J by 3 bases, leaving 10 bases between them. CDR1 is MGHRA and CDR2 is YSYEKL in the germline V gene. The CDR3 covers 14 residues. The CDR3 region has the DNA TGCGCCAGCAGCCCTACGCCGTTCTACAATGAGCAGTTCTTC. It is translated as CASSPTPFYNEQFF.

The chain is built from TRBV5-1 and TRBJ2-1, with 8 bases matching TRBD2. The trim removed 1 base at V and 1 base at J, leaving 13 bases unmatched. This CDR3 is 19 amino acids long. Germline CDR1 is SGHRS and CDR2 is YFSETQ. The CDR3 spells CASSLTNFGGDPSYNEQFF. CDR3 bases: TGCGCCAGCAGCTTGACTAACTTCGGGGGGGATCCTTCCTACAATGAGCAGTTCTTC.

This clonotype has more than one count but fewer than ten. The chain recombines TRBV7-9 with TRBJ2-6; D is perhaps TRBD1 (6 bases). V lost 7 bases and J 0 bases, leaving 25 bases between the germline ends. The germline gives CDR1 SEHNR, CDR2 FQNEAQ (reference sequence). The CDR3 sequence is 20 residues long. Written as DNA, the CDR3 is TGTGCCAGCACCTGGGGCCTTTTCCGGGACACGTTCTCTGGGGCCAACGTCCTGACTTTC. It translates to CASTWGLFRDTFSGANVLTF.

The V gene is TRBV5-1, the J gene TRBJ1-1; 7 nucleotides align to TRBD1. The CDR3 totals 16 residues. The J segment lost 9 bases and the V segment lost 4 bases, leaving 18 bases of the junction unmatched. Germline V gene lookup returns CDR1 SGHRS and CDR2 YFSETQ. The DNA for the CDR3 is TGCGCCAGCAGCGGAGGAATAGCGGGACAGATACCTAAAGCTTTCTTT. Translation gives CASSGGIAGQIPKAFF.

The rearrangement joins TRBV14 to TRBJ2-5, with a possible D match to TRBD2 (6 bases). Germline lookup yields CDR1 SGHDN and CDR2 FVKESK. This CDR3 comprises 15 residues. Between the trimmed V and J ends, which lost 4 bases and 7 bases, there was a span of 19 bases. The CDR3 here is CASSPLSGLTGTQYF. The CDR3 DNA reads as TGTGCCAGCAGCCCCCTCAGCGGGCTTACGGGGACCCAGTACTTC.

This clonotype was seen repeatedly, ten times or more. The chain combines TRBV6-6 with TRBJ2-1, with unresolved D. V lost 2 bases and J lost 5, with 7 bases in between. Germline loops: CDR1 MNHNY, CDR2 SVGAGI (reference sequence). The CDR3 consists of 13 residues. The CDR3 sequence: CASSYDIDNEQFF. The DNA for the CDR3 is TGTGCCAGCAGTTACGACATAGACAATGAGCAGTTCTTC.

This chain joins TRBV12-3 or TRBV12-4 and TRBJ2-1, with a weak D call TRBD2 (7 bases). Between the trimmed V and J ends, which lost 2 bases and 13 bases, there was a span of 21 bases. There are 15 residues in the CDR3. For the CDR3, the DNA is TGTGCCAGCAGTTTATATTTTGGGAGGGGGGGCTATCAGTTCTTC. Translating gives CASSLYFGRGGYQFF.

J is TRBJ2-7 and V is TRBV4-3, with D unclear. The J call could be wrong; TRBJ2-5 is a better fit for the DNA end. The CDR3 has 17 residues. Germline-derived CDR1 and CDR2 are LGHNA and YSLEER. The DNA for the CDR3 is TGCGCCAGCAGCCAAGATCTGGGTAGCAGGAGAAGAGAGACCCAGTACTTC. Translating it yields CASSQDLGSRRRETQYF.

This clonotype has at least ten counts. The chain has TRBV11-2 and TRBJ2-3, with no clear D. With 0 bases removed from V and 4 bases from J, the gap between germline ends came to 8 bases. The CDR3 is 14 residues long. Germline CDR1 and CDR2: SGHAT and FQNNGV. The CDR3 region has the DNA TGTGCCAGCAGCTTAGACCCAGCCCCAGATACGCAGTATTTT. It is translated as CASSLDPAPDTQYF.

This clonotype was detected many times. CDR3 sequence reads: CASSYSRGLAGNQETQYF. DNA for the CDR3: TGTGCCAGCAGTTACTCGAGGGGACTAGCGGGGAATCAAGAGACCCAGTACTTC. V gene TRBV6-6 combines with J gene TRBJ2-5; 13 bases match TRBD2. The trim removed 0 bases at V and 2 bases at J, leaving 6 bases unmatched. There are 18 residues in the CDR3. Germline V gene sequence: CDR1 MNHNY, CDR2 SVGAGI (reference sequence).

In its sample, this clonotype was seen a few times. This rearrangement joins TRBV4-1 to TRBJ2-3, with D possibly matching TRBD2 (5 bases). Trimming took 0 bases from V and 4 from J, leaving 17 bases between them. The germline CDR1 and CDR2 sequences are MGHRA and YSYEKL. The CDR3 totals 17 residues. The CDR3 sequence: CASSQDMRAPVSDTQYF. The CDR3 coding sequence is TGCGCCAGCAGCCAAGATATGCGGGCGCCAGTGTCAGATACGCAGTATTTT.

The chain employs TRBV20-1 and TRBJ1-2; TRBD1 matches at 8 bases. Trimming removed 3 bases from V and 5 bases from J; junction bases left unmatched: 8. Per germline, CDR1 DFQATT and CDR2 SNEGSKA (reference sequence). The CDR3 runs to 14 residues. CDR3 sequence reads: CSASVQGASYGYTF. In DNA form, the CDR3 reads TGCAGTGCTAGCGTCCAGGGGGCGAGTTATGGCTACACCTTC.

The chain joins TRBV20-1 to TRBJ2-3; D is perhaps TRBD2 (6 bases). Looked up from germline, CDR1 is DFQATT and CDR2 is SNEGSKA (reference sequence). CDR3 length equals 16 residues. With 0 bases removed from V and 3 bases from J, the gap between germline ends came to 16 bases. In DNA, the CDR3 is TGCAGTGCTAGAGATTACCGCGGGGCCTATACAGATACGCAGTATTTT. Translating it yields CSARDYRGAYTDTQYF.

The rearrangement uses TRBV20-1 and TRBJ2-1; D is uncertain. The CDR3 sequence is 11 residues long. The V and J ends lost 5 bases and 8 bases respectively, with 10 bases between them. Germline V gene lookup returns CDR1 DFQATT and CDR2 SNEGSKA (reference sequence). In DNA form, the CDR3 reads TGCAGTGCTGGCGTCCGTGATGAGCAGTTCTTC. Protein sequence: CSAGVRDEQFF.